This record covers a single T cell receptor (beta chain). What it recognizes is unknown. Ipilimumab-mediated CTLA-4 blockade plus focal radiation was given to patients having chemo-refractory metastatic non-small-cell lung cancer. This sample is part of a study of radiotherapy plus CTLA-4 blockade in lung cancer. Background on the study: Among patients, over 15% showed objective responses, and roughly 30% had disease control. Overall study findings and caveats: Following radiotherapy plus ipilimumab, tumor-derived TCR clones expanded in the blood. Dynamics of early blood T cell clones, together with interferon-beta, were reportedly the best predictors of response.

Sequencing used immunoSEQ multiplex PCR; TCRdb keeps in-frame clones, though not all of them. Here the sample spans roughly 42,000 clones, roughly 60% being singletons. The germline V gene encodes CDR1 SEHNR and CDR2 FQNEAQ (reference sequence). CDR3 length: 14 residues. V was pared by 5 bases and J by 3 bases, with 13 bases between. Sequences were derived from peripheral blood, sampled from a patient treated with radiotherapy plus ipilimumab. The clonotype comes from a human donor with non-small cell lung cancer who had a partial response to radiotherapy plus ipilimumab. The V gene is TRBV7-9, the J gene TRBJ2-5; no definite D call. The DNA for the CDR3 is TGTGCCAGCAGCCCCCGTAGCAAGGAAGAGACCCAGTACTTC. Translated, it gives CASSPRSKEETQYF.